This is a list of T cell receptor beta chains from one sample in a study of blood T cell repertoires in COVID-19. Method: immunoSEQ multiplex PCR; TCRdb's copy keeps in-frame clones and lacks some. Among approximately 180,000 clones listed, roughly 87% were seen once. The material sequenced was PBMCs or T cells enriched from blood (not recorded which). Receptors were obtained from a woman aged 40 to 50 with acute COVID-19. CDR3s include the opening cysteine and the closing phenylalanine or tryptophan. D genes are given only for firm matches. For some rows the clone size is stated as once, few or many, or as a class when expanded; others skip it.

d_call	j_call	clone_size	v_call	cdr3_aa	cdr3_nt
TRBD1	TRBJ2-1	NA	TRBV3-1/TRBV3-2	CASSQRTGVAEQFF	TGTGCCAGCAGCCAACGGACAGGGGTGGCTGAGCAGTTCTTC
NA	TRBJ2-1	NA	TRBV4-3	CASSHGRPGDEQFF	TGCGCCAGCAGCCATGGCCGCCCCGGGGATGAGCAGTTCTTC
TRBD2	TRBJ2-1	NA	TRBV6-2/TRBV6-3	CASSWGTSGEQFF	TGTGCCAGCAGTTGGGGGACTAGCGGAGAGCAGTTCTTC
TRBD1	TRBJ1-5	NA	TRBV6-1	CASSDRGYQPQHF	TGTGCCAGCAGTGACAGGGGGTATCAGCCCCAGCATTTT
NA	TRBJ1-1	NA	TRBV2	CASSEPLTGRKFAFF	TGTGCCAGCAGTGAACCGCTGACAGGTCGAAAATTTGCTTTCTTT
NA	TRBJ1-2	NA	TRBV29-1	CSVDAGANYGYTF	TGCAGCGTGGACGCAGGGGCTAACTATGGCTACACCTTC
NA	TRBJ1-5	NA	TRBV28	CASSEQGSAIYGSNQPQHF	TGTGCCAGCAGTGAACAGGGAAGCGCAATATATGGGAGCAATCAGCCCCAGCATTTT
NA	TRBJ1-6	NA	TRBV11-1	CASSLTDSSYNSPLHF	TGTGCCAGCAGCTTAACCGACAGCTCCTATAATTCACCCCTCCACTTT
NA	TRBJ2-3	NA	TRBV13	CASSRRIFAGSTDTQYF	TGTGCCAGCAGCCGCAGGATTTTTGCGGGAAGCACAGATACGCAGTATTTT
NA	TRBJ2-1	NA	TRBV12-5	CASGLVLAPSYNEQFF	TGTGCTAGTGGTTTGGTATTAGCTCCCTCCTACAATGAGCAGTTCTTC
TRBD2	TRBJ2-1	NA	TRBV5-4	CASSREPGLARDNEQFF	TGTGCCAGCAGCCGTGAACCGGGACTAGCGAGAGACAATGAGCAGTTCTTC
TRBD2	TRBJ2-7	NA	TRBV29-1	CSVEAAGGYEQYF	TGCAGCGTTGAAGCCGCCGGGGGGTACGAGCAGTACTTC
NA	TRBJ1-2	NA	TRBV29-1	CSALTGSNYGYTF	TGCAGCGCCTTGACAGGCTCTAACTATGGCTACACCTTC
NA	TRBJ2-7	NA	TRBV11-2	CASSLNRRFDEQYF	TGTGCCAGCAGCTTGAACAGGAGATTCGACGAGCAGTACTTC
TRBD1	TRBJ1-5	NA	TRBV5-8	CASSWGTGPNQPQHF	TGTGCCAGCAGCTGGGGGACAGGACCTAATCAGCCCCAGCATTTT
TRBD2	TRBJ2-7	few	TRBV6-2/TRBV6-3	CASSHRGLAGGNEQYF	TGTGCCAGCAGTCACAGGGGACTAGCGGGAGGAAACGAGCAGTACTTC
TRBD1	TRBJ1-6	NA	TRBV6-5	CASRNSGTGNSPLHF	TGTGCCAGCAGAAACTCCGGGACAGGGAATTCACCCCTCCACTTT
TRBD2	TRBJ2-3	NA	TRBV7-2	CASSHGTSGGLDTQYF	TGTGCCAGCAGCCATGGGACTAGCGGGGGTTTAGATACGCAGTATTTT
NA	TRBJ2-1	NA	TRBV5-1	CASIYKTRRSYNEQFF	TGCGCCAGCATTTATAAGACACGCCGCTCCTACAATGAGCAGTTCTTC
NA	TRBJ2-3	NA	TRBV9	CASSPWGGSPDTQYF	TGTGCCAGCAGCCCGTGGGGGGGCTCCCCAGATACGCAGTATTTT
TRBD1	TRBJ1-5	few	TRBV28	CASSFGTAVSNQPQHF	TGTGCCAGCAGTTTCGGGACAGCCGTTAGCAATCAGCCCCAGCATTTT
NA	TRBJ2-2	NA	TRBV9	CASSPWGELWPGELFF	TGTGCCAGCAGCCCATGGGGGGAATTATGGCCCGGGGAGCTGTTTTTT
NA	TRBJ1-5	NA	TRBV3-1/TRBV3-2	CASSQALGVQPQHF	TGTGCCAGCAGCCAAGCGTTGGGAGTTCAGCCCCAGCATTTT
NA	TRBJ1-6	NA	TRBV11-2	CASRYTGTHNSPLHF	TGTGCCAGCAGATATACCGGGACACATAATTCACCCCTCCACTTT
TRBD2	TRBJ2-7	NA	TRBV27	CASSFGTSGSYEQYF	TGTGCCAGCAGTTTCGGGACTAGCGGGAGCTACGAGCAGTACTTC
NA	TRBJ2-6	NA	TRBV21-1	CASSPRDSIRSGANVLTF	TGTGCCAGCAGCCCCCGGGACAGCATACGCTCTGGGGCCAACGTCCTGACTTTC
NA	TRBJ2-2	NA	TRBV6-4	CASSDRPGATGELFF	TGTGCCAGCAGTGACCGGCCAGGGGCCACCGGGGAGCTGTTTTTT
TRBD1	TRBJ2-3	NA	TRBV5-8	CASSLGDRVAGDTQYF	TGTGCCAGCAGCTTGGGAGACAGGGTGGCCGGCGATACGCAGTATTTT
NA	TRBJ2-1	NA	TRBV7-2	CASSLESYPGYNEQFF	TGTGCCAGCAGCTTAGAATCCTATCCAGGGTACAATGAGCAGTTCTTC
NA	TRBJ2-1	NA	TRBV15	CATSRERELHYNEQFF	TGTGCCACCAGCAGAGAACGGGAACTACACTACAATGAGCAGTTCTTC
NA	TRBJ2-6	NA	TRBV5-1	CASSSWGAGANVLTF	TGCGCCAGCAGCTCCTGGGGGGCTGGGGCCAACGTCCTGACTTTC
NA	TRBJ2-3	few	TRBV6-2/TRBV6-3	CASSYSALGDETDTQYF	TGTGCCAGCAGTTACTCGGCCTTGGGAGATGAAACAGATACGCAGTATTTT
TRBD1	TRBJ2-7	once	TRBV6-5	CATAPGQGASYEQYF	TGTGCCACCGCGCCTGGACAGGGGGCCTCCTACGAGCAGTACTTC
NA	TRBJ1-5	NA	TRBV27	CASSRLSVDSNNQPQHF	TGTGCCAGCAGCCGCTTATCCGTTGACAGCAACAATCAGCCCCAGCATTTT
NA	TRBJ1-5	once	TRBV7-2	CASSLNFGMRQPQHF	TGTGCCAGCAGCCTAAATTTCGGGATGAGGCAGCCCCAGCATTTT
TRBD1	TRBJ2-5	NA	TRBV2	CASSMTGAGETQYF	TGTGCCAGCAGTATGACAGGGGCCGGAGAGACCCAGTACTTC
NA	TRBJ1-2	NA	TRBV24-1	CATSANGYGYTF	TGTGCCACCAGTGCCAACGGCTATGGCTACACCTTC
TRBD2	TRBJ2-3	NA	TRBV7-2	CASSLAGLAGVITDTQYF	TGTGCCAGCAGCTTAGCGGGACTAGCGGGCGTCATAACAGATACGCAGTATTTT
NA	TRBJ2-7	NA	TRBV5-1	CASSLVPISGEQYF	TGCGCCAGCAGCTTAGTTCCAATCTCCGGCGAGCAGTACTTC
TRBD2	TRBJ2-5	NA	TRBV7-2	CASSLGGGGETQYF	TGTGCCAGCAGCTTAGGCGGGGGGGGAGAGACCCAGTACTTC
TRBD2	TRBJ2-1	NA	TRBV5-4	CASRHGTSGSGSEQFF	TGTGCCAGCAGACACGGGACTAGCGGGAGTGGCTCTGAGCAGTTCTTC
TRBD1	TRBJ1-5	few	TRBV19	CASSALTGNQPQHF	TGTGCCAGTAGTGCCCTGACAGGGAATCAGCCCCAGCATTTT